The 31 T cell receptor beta chains below were found in one sample sequenced in a study of T cell responses to AZD1222 COVID-19 vaccine. Generated by immunoSEQ multiplex PCR, the TCRdb table keeps only in-frame clones and is missing some. The data contain tens of thousands of clones, 89% of them singletons. The material was peripheral blood, obtained 28 days after the second AZD1222 dose. The receptors stem from an adult who received the AZD1222 COVID-19 vaccine.

V and J are TRBV6-1 and TRBJ2-7; D remains ambiguous. Trimming shortened V by 3 bases and J by 4 bases, and 19 bases separated the two germline ends. CDR1 MNHNS and CDR2 SASEGT come from the germline V gene. There are 16 residues in the CDR3. The CDR3 region has the DNA TGTGCCAGCAGTGAGACCCTCGTCGGAGCGCTGTACGAGCAGTACTTC. Its protein product is CASSETLVGALYEQYF.

The chain couples TRBV6-5 to TRBJ1-1; D is undetermined. Between the trimmed V and J ends, which lost 0 bases and 3 bases, there was a span of 5 bases. Per germline, CDR1 MNHEY and CDR2 SVGAGI. The CDR3 is 13 amino acids. CDR3 region: CASSYSRDTEAFF. CDR3 nucleotide sequence: TGTGCCAGCAGTTACTCGAGGGACACTGAAGCTTTCTTT.

This clone showed up just a few times. The chain is built from TRBV11-1 and TRBJ2-1; D gene ambiguous. Deletions cut 7 bases from V and 9 bases from J, with 25 bases between. CDR1 SGHAT and CDR2 FQDESV come from the germline V gene (reference sequence). This CDR3 has 16 residues. CDR3 DNA: TGTGCCAGCATCCGTTTATTAGGAGCTCGCTTTGGTGAGCAGTTCTTC. It yields the protein CASIRLLGARFGEQFF.

This rearrangement joins TRBV29-1 to TRBJ2-3; D gene ambiguous. Trimming left V 1 base short and J 5 bases short, with 4 bases between. Germline V gives CDR1 SQVTM, CDR2 ANQGSEA. The CDR3 contains 11 residues. The CDR3 spells CSVEGRDTQYF. The DNA of the CDR3 is TGCAGCGTTGAAGGCAGAGATACGCAGTATTTT.

The CDR3 nucleotides read TGTGCCAGCAGTCCCGGGGGACGACCGGGCGAGCAGTACGTC. It codes for CASSPGGRPGEQYV. The V and J genes are TRBV6-5 and TRBJ2-7; a possible D gene is TRBD2 (6 bases). Germline V gene sequence: CDR1 MNHEY, CDR2 SVGAGI. CDR3 size: 14 residues. Trimming left V 5 bases short and J 6 bases short, with 17 bases between.

The rearrangement links TRBV7-3 to TRBJ2-1; D ambiguous. In germline, CDR1 is SGHTA, CDR2 FQGTGA. V lost 4 bases, J lost 0 bases, and 10 bases lay in between. The CDR3 is 15 amino acids. CDR3 in DNA: TGTGCCAGCAGCTCTACGATCAGCTCCTACAATGAGCAGTTCTTC. This sequence encodes CASSSTISSYNEQFF.

In its sample, this clone was seen once. V gene TRBV5-4 combines with J gene TRBJ2-1; 11 bases fit TRBD1. CDR3 length equals 15 residues. Germline V gives CDR1 SGHNT, CDR2 YYREEE (reference sequence). J gave up 5 bases and V 3 bases, and 4 bases lay outside the gene matches. For the CDR3, the DNA is TGTGCCAGCAGCTCGGGACAGGGGGTGAACAATGAGCAGTTCTTC. Translated: CASSSGQGVNNEQFF. The whole variable domain, remainder taken from reference TRBV5-4 and TRBJ2-1, is ETGVTQSPTHLIKTRGQQVTLRCSSQSGHNTVSWYQQALGQGPQFIFQYYREEENGRGNFPPRFSGLQFPNYSSELNVNALELDDSALYLCASSSGQGVNNEQFFGPGTRLTVL.

The chain carries TRBV6-1 and TRBJ2-2; D remains unclear. CDR3 length: 11 residues. Germline lookup yields CDR1 MNHNS and CDR2 SASEGT. Trimming took off 3 bases at V and 7 bases at J, with 3 bases between the two ends. The CDR3 DNA reads as TGTGCCAGCAGTGACGGCGGGGAGCTGTTTTTT. Translated: CASSDGGELFF.

This clone was observed a single time. The chain has TRBV2 and TRBJ1-2; 11 nucleotides align to TRBD1. The CDR3 spans 15 residues. Per germline, CDR1 SNHLY and CDR2 FYNNEI. V dropped 7 bases and J dropped 7; count of bases not matched to a gene: 11. The CDR3 nucleotides are TGTGCCAGCATCCAGGAAAGGACAGGGGGCATTGGCTACACCTTC. It yields the protein CASIQERTGGIGYTF.

The chain joins TRBV28 to TRBJ2-4, with a possible D match to TRBD2 (5 bases). Trimming took 3 bases from V and 2 from J, leaving 8 bases between them. This CDR3 comprises 14 residues. Germline-derived CDR1 and CDR2 are MDHEN and SYDVKM. The chain's CDR3 is CASSFEGTKNIQYF. DNA for the CDR3: TGTGCCAGCAGTTTCGAGGGAACCAAAAACATTCAGTACTTC.

This chain joins TRBV6-2 or TRBV6-3 and TRBJ1-6, with D unresolved. This CDR3 region has 11 residues. CDR1 MNHEY and CDR2 SVGEGT come from the germline V gene. V gave up 2 bases and J gave up 13 bases, with 6 bases separating them. CDR3 protein: CASSYGRPLHF. In nucleotides, the CDR3 is TGTGCCAGCAGTTACGGACGCCCCCTCCACTTT.

The chain has TRBV21-1 and TRBJ2-7; no DNA check was done on the table's D call, TRBD2. TRBV21-1 is noted as a pseudogene. CDR3 length: 17 amino acids. CDR3 sequence (DNA): TGTGCCAGCATCAAGGACCCCCCAGCGGCCAGCTCCTACGAGCAGTACGTC. It yields the protein CASIKDPPAASSYEQYV.

The chain carries TRBV14 and TRBJ2-1, with D tentatively TRBD2 (6 bases). There are 17 residues in the CDR3. Germline V CDR1 and CDR2: SGHDN, FVKESK. V dropped 2 bases and J dropped 2 bases, with 16 bases sitting between them. CDR3 residues: CASSQREDGKTYNEQFF. CDR3 sequence (DNA): TGTGCCAGCAGCCAAAGGGAGGACGGGAAGACCTACAATGAGCAGTTCTTC.

This chain connects TRBV6-1 to TRBJ1-6; D gene ambiguous. The CDR3 is made up of 17 amino acids. The germline CDR1 and CDR2 sequences are MNHNS and SASEGT. Trimming took 2 bases from V and 9 from J, leaving 20 bases between them. The CDR3 loop reads CASSEKIGGSRSSPLHF. DNA of the CDR3: TGTGCCAGCAGTGAAAAGATCGGTGGTTCGAGGAGTTCACCCCTCCACTTT.

The CDR3 DNA is TGCGCCAGCAGCTTGAGACAGGGAGCCTACGAGCAGTACTTC. This sequence encodes CASSLRQGAYEQYF. This rearrangement joins TRBV5-1 to TRBJ2-7; 7 nucleotides align to TRBD1. With 1 base clipped from V and 2 bases from J, the junction kept 3 bases outside the gene matches. The CDR3 extends over 14 amino acids. CDR1 SGHRS and CDR2 YFSETQ come from the germline V gene.

The chain links TRBV6-5 to TRBJ1-2; 8 bases are a match to TRBD1. This CDR3 is 14 amino acids long. V lost 10 bases, J lost 7 bases, and 14 bases stayed unmatched. Per germline, CDR1 MNHEY and CDR2 SVGAGI. This chain's CDR3 is CAINGQGMIVGYTF. In nucleotides, the CDR3 is TGTGCCATCAACGGACAGGGAATGATTGTTGGCTACACCTTC.

The chain employs TRBV2 and TRBJ1-1; D remains ambiguous. The germline CDR1 and CDR2 sequences are SNHLY and FYNNEI. Trimming removed 6 bases from V and 7 bases from J, with 12 bases in between. This CDR3 comprises 12 residues. The CDR3 coding sequence is TGTGCCAGCAGGATCCTCCCAGATGAAGCTTTCTTT. The encoded protein is CASRILPDEAFF.

J is TRBJ2-2 and V is TRBV9; 7 bases are a match to TRBD1. Germline CDR1 SGDLS, CDR2 YYNGEE. CDR3 size: 15 residues. The J segment lost 2 bases and the V segment lost 4 bases, leaving 5 bases of the junction unmatched. CDR3 region: CASSPGTANTGELFF. The DNA of the CDR3 is TGTGCCAGCAGCCCTGGGACAGCTAACACCGGGGAGCTGTTTTTT.

V is TRBV14 and J is TRBJ2-2; 14 bases match TRBD2. The junction had 17 bases not matched to a gene; V was cut back by 4 bases and J by 4 bases. Germline V gene sequence: CDR1 SGHDN, CDR2 FVKESK. The CDR3 contains 21 residues. CDR3 sequence reads: CASSLDRSTGTSGRSTGELFF. CDR3 DNA sequence: TGTGCCAGCAGCCTCGACAGGTCTACCGGGACTAGCGGGAGAAGCACCGGGGAGCTGTTTTTT.

The rearrangement joins TRBV11-3 to TRBJ2-3, with 8 bases identical to TRBD2. This CDR3 contains 14 residues. Germline trimming cut 1 base from V and 6 bases from J; bases unmatched to any gene: 3. Germline V gene data show CDR1 as SGHNT and CDR2 as YENEEA. This CDR3 reads CASSLGPSGDTQYF. CDR3 sequence (DNA): TGTGCCAGCAGCTTAGGCCCTAGCGGGGATACGCAGTATTTT.

This clone was observed a few times. The V and J genes are TRBV19 and TRBJ1-1; D unclear. The CDR3 extends over 12 amino acids. Germline V gives CDR1 LNHDA, CDR2 SQIVND (reference sequence). Trimming shortened V by 9 bases and J by 1 base, and 9 bases separated the two germline ends. In DNA, the CDR3 is TGTGCCAGCGCGGGGTGGAACACTGAAGCTTTCTTT. It specifies CASAGWNTEAFF. Together with reference TRBV19 and TRBJ1-1, the CDR3 gives the full variable domain: DGGITQSPKYLFRKEGQNVTLSCEQNLNHDAMYWYRQDPGQGLRLIYYSQIVNDFQKGDIAEGYSVSREKKESFPLTVTSAQKNPTAFYLCASAGWNTEAFFGQGTRLTVV.

The V call is TRBV4-1, the J call TRBJ2-1; D is uncertain. Trimming shortened V by 1 base and J by 10 bases, and 17 bases separated the two germline ends. The CDR3 has 15 amino acids. Germline CDR1 is MGHRA and CDR2 is YSYEKL. The CDR3 DNA is TGCGCCAGCAGCCAAGTTGCTACCAGAAAAGGCGAGCAGTTCTTC. Translated, it gives CASSQVATRKGEQFF.

The CDR3 spells CASSSTGQLNSPLHF. The CDR3, as DNA: TGTGCCAGCAGTTCCACCGGGCAGCTGAATTCACCCCTCCACTTT. The genes are TRBV6-6 and TRBJ1-6; no clear D gene. The CDR3 is 15 residues long. Trimming took 4 bases from V and 7 from J, leaving 14 bases between them. The germline V gene encodes CDR1 MNHNY and CDR2 SVGAGI (reference sequence).

CDR3 bases: TGTGCCTGGAGGGACACTAGGATCTCCTACGAGCAGTACTTC. Protein sequence: CAWRDTRISYEQYF. This sequence joins TRBV30 and TRBJ2-7, with D tentatively TRBD1 or TRBD2 (5 bases each). V was pared by 3 bases and J by 0 bases, with 12 bases between. The germline V gene has CDR1 GTSNPN and CDR2 SVGIG (reference sequence). This CDR3 is 14 amino acids long.

The V call is TRBV6-2 or TRBV6-3, the J call TRBJ1-2; no firm D call. Between the trimmed V and J ends, which lost 1 base and 6 bases, there was a span of 9 bases. The CDR3 extends over 13 amino acids. CDR1 is MNHEY and CDR2 is SVGEGT in the germline V gene. The CDR3 here is CASSYFIADGYTF. The CDR3 DNA reads TGTGCCAGCAGTTACTTCATCGCCGATGGCTACACCTTC.

This chain joins TRBV9 and TRBJ2-5; 7 nucleotides line up with TRBD2. CDR1 and CDR2 from the germline V gene are SGDLS and YYNGEE. J gave up 1 base and V 6 bases, and 9 bases lay outside the gene matches. This CDR3 contains 15 residues. The CDR3 DNA follows: TGTGCCAGCAACCCGGGACTACTATTCCAAGAGACCCAGTACTTC. Its protein product is CASNPGLLFQETQYF.

V and J are TRBV29-1 and TRBJ1-2, with a tentative D call TRBD1 (6 bases). V was pared by 7 bases and J by 4 bases, with 13 bases between. The CDR3 is 12 amino acids. Germline CDR1 and CDR2: SQVTM and ANQGSEA. The DNA for the CDR3 is TGCAGCGGCGAAACAGGGACCTATGGCTACACCTTC. Translated: CSGETGTYGYTF.

In DNA, the CDR3 is TGTGCCAGCAGCTCCCGACTAGCGGGAGTCGGCAATGAGCAGTTCTTC. It translates to CASSSRLAGVGNEQFF. V and J are TRBV11-2 and TRBJ2-1, with TRBD2 matching 12 bases. CDR3 size: 16 residues. The J segment lost 6 bases and the V segment lost 4 bases, leaving 7 bases of the junction unmatched. Germline V gene sequence: CDR1 SGHAT, CDR2 FQNNGV.

The CDR3 region is CASSIDGTPYQPQHF. The CDR3, as DNA: TGTGCCAGTAGTATTGACGGGACCCCATATCAGCCCCAGCATTTT. The chain is built from TRBV19 and TRBJ1-5, with D possibly being TRBD1 (5 bases). The CDR3 loop spans 15 amino acids. Germline CDR1 LNHDA, CDR2 SQIVND (reference sequence). The germline V and J ends were trimmed by 3 bases and 5 bases, with 14 bases remaining between them.

The chain uses TRBV5-8 and TRBJ2-5; D perhaps matches TRBD2 (6 bases). Germline values: CDR1 SGHTS, CDR2 YDEGEE. With 4 bases removed from V and 0 bases from J, the gap between germline ends came to 13 bases. The CDR3 covers 15 residues. The CDR3 is CASSPGGSYQETQYF. CDR3 bases: TGTGCCAGCAGCCCTGGGGGGAGCTACCAAGAGACCCAGTACTTC.

This chain connects TRBV28 to TRBJ1-6; a possible D gene is TRBD1 (5 bases). Germline V gives CDR1 MDHEN, CDR2 SYDVKM. This CDR3 region has 15 residues. V was cut by 5 bases and J by 4 bases, with 12 bases left in between. The CDR3 nucleotides read TGTGCCAGCAGTCCCCCAACAGGTTATAATTCACCCCTCCACTTT. This gives the protein CASSPPTGYNSPLHF.